One sample yielded the 17 T cell receptor beta chains listed below, sequenced in a study of somatic mutations in cytotoxic T cells in rheumatoid arthritis. Some clones are missing from TCRdb's copy, which holds only in-frame ones; the method was immunoSEQ multiplex PCR. This sample has about 25,000 clones, with roughly 87% found just once. Sequencing used CD8+ T cells sorted from blood. The source is a man between 45 and 60 years old in good health.

The chain couples TRBV10-1 to TRBJ1-1; 7 bases are a match to TRBD1. Per germline, CDR1 WNHNN and CDR2 SYGVQD (reference sequence). This CDR3 has 14 residues. The V gene end was trimmed by 3 bases and the J gene end by 5 bases; junction bases not matched to a gene: 6. The DNA of the CDR3 is TGCGCCAGCAGTGATAGACAGGGAATAACTGAAGCTTTCTTT. Its translation: CASSDRQGITEAFF.

The CDR3, as DNA: TGTGCCAGCAGCGGCCCGGCGGGAGTGGGCAATGAGCAGTTCTTC. It encodes CASSGPAGVGNEQFF. The gene calls are TRBV5-6 and TRBJ2-1; 7 nucleotides match TRBD2. The CDR3 runs 15 residues. V was clipped by 4 bases and J by 6 bases; unmatched bases: 10. Germline V gene data show CDR1 as SGHDT and CDR2 as YYEEEE. Complete variable domain (other parts from reference TRBV5-6 and TRBJ2-1): DAGVTQSPTHLIKTRGQQVTLRCSPKSGHDTVSWYQQALGQGPQFIFQYYEEEERQRGNFPDRFSGHQFPNYSSELNVNALLLGDSALYLCASSGPAGVGNEQFFGPGTRLTVL.

The rearrangement joins TRBV9 to TRBJ2-2; a possible D gene is TRBD1 (6 bases). Germline CDR1 reads SGDLS; CDR2 reads YYNGEE. The CDR3 sequence is 14 residues long. Deletions cut 4 bases from V and 4 bases from J, with 11 bases between. The CDR3 here is CASSHRDGTGELFF. The CDR3 coding sequence is TGTGCCAGCAGCCACAGGGATGGCACCGGGGAGCTGTTTTTT.

This chain's CDR3 is CASSSGGDNEQFF. CDR3 coding DNA: TGTGCCAGCAGCTCGGGGGGGGACAATGAGCAGTTCTTC. The chain uses TRBV7-9 and TRBJ2-1, with TRBD2 matching over 8 bases. Germline-derived CDR1 and CDR2 are SEHNR and FQNEAQ (reference sequence). CDR3 length: 13 amino acids. Trimming cost V 4 bases and J 5 bases; bases outside gene matches: 1.

The chain combines TRBV4-2 with TRBJ1-2; D may be TRBD1 (5 bases). V gave up 1 base and J gave up 8 bases, with 17 bases separating them. Germline assignment: CDR1 LGHNA and CDR2 YNFKEQ. This CDR3 region has 15 residues. The CDR3 DNA sequence: TGTGCCAGCAGCCAAGTAATCAGGGCCTCGGGGGGCTACACCTTC. Amino acids: CASSQVIRASGGYTF.

This clone has just one count. The V call is TRBV13, the J call TRBJ2-5, with D possibly being TRBD1 (5 bases). CDR1 PRHDT and CDR2 FYEKMQ come from the germline V gene (reference sequence). CDR3 length: 13 residues. The V and J ends lost 3 bases and 5 bases respectively, with 10 bases between them. The CDR3 DNA follows: TGTGCCAGCAGCTTGGGGCTACGGGAGACCCAGTACTTC. Its protein is CASSLGLRETQYF.

The chain combines TRBV30 with TRBJ1-1, with TRBD1 as a possible D gene (5 bases). Germline V gives CDR1 GTSNPN, CDR2 SVGIG (reference sequence). This CDR3 contains 15 residues. Trimming stripped 0 bases from V and 4 bases from J, with 15 bases between. The CDR3 loop is CAWSVGAGTVTEAFF. The CDR3 region has the DNA TGTGCCTGGAGTGTAGGCGCAGGGACGGTCACTGAAGCTTTCTTT.

This clone was counted only a few times. This chain uses TRBV27 with TRBJ1-5; D is undetermined. The CDR3 runs to 12 residues. Germline V gene data show CDR1 as MNHEY and CDR2 as SMNVEV (reference sequence). The V end lost 6 bases, the J end lost 4 bases, and 7 bases lay between the germline ends. The CDR3 is CASSPLNQPQHF. The CDR3 bases are TGTGCCAGCAGCCCACTAAATCAGCCCCAGCATTTT.

This chain uses TRBV11-2 with TRBJ1-4; D uncertain. CDR1 and CDR2 (germline): SGHAT, FQNNGV. V lost 3 bases, J lost 0 bases, and 8 bases lay in between. The CDR3 contains 15 residues. The CDR3 reads CASSFNGATNEKLFF. For the CDR3, the DNA is TGTGCCAGCAGCTTCAACGGTGCAACTAATGAAAAACTGTTTTTT.

V is TRBV7-9 and J is TRBJ1-3, with 7 nucleotides matching TRBD1. There are 17 residues in the CDR3. V shed 4 bases and J 0 bases; nucleotides not matched to a gene: 9. Germline CDR1 SEHNR, CDR2 FQNEAQ (reference sequence). The CDR3 loop is CASSSPLDRRSGNTIYF. CDR3 coding DNA: TGTGCCAGCAGCTCGCCTTTGGACAGGCGCTCTGGAAACACCATATATTTT.

This sequence joins TRBV27 and TRBJ2-1, with D hard to call. The germline V gene encodes CDR1 MNHEY and CDR2 SMNVEV (reference sequence). The CDR3 is 13 residues long. The V end lost 0 bases, the J end lost 9 bases, and 9 bases lay between the germline ends. The CDR3 DNA reads as TGTGCCAGCAGTTTATCGGTGGGTGTTGAGCAGTTCTTC. Translating it yields CASSLSVGVEQFF.

The rearrangement uses TRBV7-9 and TRBJ2-3; 12 bases line up with TRBD2. CDR1 SEHNR and CDR2 FQNEAQ come from the germline V gene (reference sequence). The J segment lost 7 bases and the V segment lost 2 bases, leaving 4 bases of the junction unmatched. The CDR3 consists of 15 residues. CDR3 sequence (DNA): TGTGCCAGCAGCTTAAGGACTAGCGGGGAAAATACGCAGTATTTT. Residues: CASSLRTSGENTQYF. Combining the CDR3 with reference TRBV7-9 and TRBJ2-3 gives the whole variable domain DTGVSQNPRHKITKRGQNVTFRCDPISEHNRLYWYRQTLGQGPEFLTYFQNEAQLEKSRLLSDRFSAERPKGSFSTLEIQRTEQGDSAMYLCASSLRTSGENTQYFGPGTRLTVL.

In its sample, this clone was seen a few times. The J gene is TRBJ1-2, the V gene TRBV20-1; tentative D call: TRBD1 (6 bases). CDR1 is DFQATT and CDR2 is SNEGSKA in the germline V gene (reference sequence). CDR3 size: 11 residues. V was shortened by 4 bases and J by 3 bases, with 6 bases between the two germline ends. The DNA for the CDR3 is TGCAGTGCTACAGGGGACTATGGCTACACCTTC. As protein: CSATGDYGYTF.

This chain links TRBV29-1 with TRBJ2-7, with 7 nucleotides matching TRBD1. J was trimmed by 5 bases and V by 1 base; bases with no gene match: 2. The CDR3 is 12 residues long. The germline V gene encodes CDR1 SQVTM and CDR2 ANQGSEA. As DNA, the CDR3 is TGCAGCGTTGAAGTCGACAGGGACGAGCAGTACTTC. This translates into CSVEVDRDEQYF.

By sample fraction, this clone is medium-sized. Here the CDR3 reads CASREKLNTEAFF. In DNA form, the CDR3 reads TGTGCCAGCAGAGAGAAATTGAACACTGAAGCTTTCTTT. The chain carries TRBV2 and TRBJ1-1; D unresolved. V shed 6 bases and J shed 0 bases, with 8 bases lying between them. The CDR3 is made up of 13 amino acids. Germline CDR1 reads SNHLY; CDR2 reads FYNNEI.

The chain joins TRBV11-2 to TRBJ2-4, with 8 bases that match TRBD1. V gave up 3 bases and J gave up 4 bases; unmatched junction bases: 11. The CDR3 sequence is 17 residues long. The V gene's germline CDR1 is SGHAT and CDR2 FQNNGV. The CDR3 nucleotides are TGTGCCAGCAGCTTTTCAGGAAGACAGGGGTGGAAAAACATTCAGTACTTC. It yields the protein CASSFSGRQGWKNIQYF.

The rearrangement links TRBV27 to TRBJ2-3; a weak D match, TRBD1 (5 bases). The CDR3 sequence is 14 residues long. CDR1 is MNHEY and CDR2 is SMNVEV in the germline V gene (reference sequence). The V gene lost 4 bases and the J gene lost 1 base, with 9 bases spanning the gap. The CDR3 DNA follows: TGTGCCAGCAGTTCGGACATACGCACAGATACGCAGTATTTT. Translated, it gives CASSSDIRTDTQYF.